This is a list of T cell receptor beta chains from one sample in a study of blood T cell repertoires in COVID-19. Sequencing used immunoSEQ multiplex PCR; TCRdb keeps in-frame clones, though not all of them. Among some 97,000 clones listed, 88% were seen once. The material sequenced was peripheral blood. The receptor source for this set is a woman in her sixties or seventies with acute or convalescent COVID-19. Each CDR3 is given without its conserved first and last residue.

length,J,V,CDR3
14,TRBJ2-1,TRBV21-1,ASSKWTSGPHNEQF
13,TRBJ2-3,TRBV10-3,AISGWTGGTDTQY
10,TRBJ1-2,TRBV7-9,ASSLRRVGYT
18,TRBJ2-1,TRBV28,ASSSSPSGIITTSYNEQF
10,TRBJ1-2,TRBV27,ASSYNGYGYT
12,TRBJ2-1,TRBV24-1,ATSDFEAREEVF
14,TRBJ2-1,TRBV5-1,ASSLGLAGGPGEQF
11,TRBJ1-1,TRBV2,ASSEATGQGAF
12,TRBJ1-5,TRBV6-5,ASKQGRSNQPQH
11,TRBJ1-5,TRBV6-6,ASTQTGGQPQH